This T cell receptor (beta chain) came from a study of cytomegalovirus exposure and HLA in healthy donors. Findings and caveats of the study: Published work reported that the classifier diagnosed cytomegalovirus status with high specificity and sensitivity. In an earlier analysis, most TCR beta V segments were productive about 87% or about 30% of the time. Sequencing artifact likely explains a cluster of highly shared sequence variants.

Primers: 60 Vbeta forward and 13 Jbeta reverse. This table comes from immunoSEQ multiplex PCR, and its TCRdb copy is limited to in-frame clones, with some not included. Counted here are 50,000 to 60,000 clones, around 70% occurring once; the ten biggest clones make up approximately 2.7%. From germline, CDR1 is SGHRS and CDR2 YFSETQ. The CDR3 consists of 13 residues. V was shortened by 3 bases and J by 2 bases, with 9 bases between the two germline ends. A word on this clone: Its antigen is not identified.

The TCR comes from a man between 18 and 29 years old in good health and CMV-seronegative. V is TRBV5-1 and J is TRBJ2-7; the D gene is possibly TRBD1 (6 bases). The sample was PBMCs. CDR3 sequence: CASSSGQPYEQYF. CDR3 nucleotide sequence: TGCGCCAGCAGCTCCGGACAGCCCTACGAGCAGTACTTC.